This passage covers 30 T cell receptor beta chains from one sample sequenced in a study of shared clonotypes between healthy human individuals. The data were produced by immunoSEQ multiplex PCR, yet TCRdb's version contains in-frame clones alone and is incomplete. Here the sample spans about 380,000 clones, 95% to 97% being singletons. The specimen was memory CD8+ T cells sorted from blood. The sample's subset: CD45RO+ cells pooled with CCR7-negative TemRA cells. The source is a man aged 30-40 years in good health.

This clone has a single count. The chain carries TRBV5-1 and TRBJ2-3; TRBD2 matches at 7 bases. Germline assignment: CDR1 SGHRS and CDR2 YFSETQ. This CDR3 has 14 residues. The V segment lost 8 bases and the J segment 3 bases; nucleotides outside the gene matches: 9. The CDR3 nucleotides are TGCGCCAGTAAAGACGGACTAGTGACAGATACGCAGTATTTT. As protein: CASKDGLVTDTQYF.

The chain is built from TRBV28 and TRBJ1-1; possibly TRBD1 for D (6 bases). Trimming left V 5 bases short and J 11 bases short, with 12 bases between. Looked up from germline, CDR1 is MDHEN and CDR2 is SYDVKM. The CDR3 loop spans 11 amino acids. The CDR3 nucleotides are TGTGCCAGCAGTAGGGGGTTAGGGGCTTTCTTT. Its protein product is CASSRGLGAFF. Full variable domain (missing parts from reference TRBV28 and TRBJ1-1): DVKVTQSSRYLVKRTGEKVFLECVQDMDHENMFWYRQDPGLGLRLIYFSYDVKMKEKGDIPEGYSVSREKKERFSLILESASTNQTSMYLCASSRGLGAFFGQGTRLTVV.

The chain recombines TRBV30 with TRBJ2-1; D gene ambiguous. Trimming left V 0 bases short and J 8 bases short, with 11 bases between. The germline V gene has CDR1 GTSNPN and CDR2 SVGIG (reference sequence). There are 13 residues in the CDR3. CDR3 nucleotide sequence: TGTGCCTGGAGTGTTAGCTTAAGTCATGAGCAGTTCTTC. The encoded protein is CAWSVSLSHEQFF.

This clone came up once. This chain joins TRBV30 and TRBJ2-3, with 7 nucleotides matching TRBD2. This CDR3 has 17 amino acids. Germline V gene data show CDR1 as GTSNPN and CDR2 as SVGIG (reference sequence). V lost 3 bases and J lost 0; bases outside the gene matches: 12. CDR3 protein: CAWSQPSAGASTDTQYF. The CDR3 DNA follows: TGTGCCTGGAGCCAACCCTCCGCGGGAGCCAGCACAGATACGCAGTATTTT.

The chain employs TRBV6-5 and TRBJ2-3; no clear D. Trimming removed 2 bases from V and 4 bases from J, with 13 bases in between. This CDR3 has 15 amino acids. Looked up from germline, CDR1 is MNHEY and CDR2 is SVGAGI. CDR3 in amino acids: CASSYGASRADTQYF. CDR3 DNA sequence: TGTGCCAGCAGTTACGGCGCAAGTAGGGCAGATACGCAGTATTTT.

This rearrangement joins TRBV11-2 to TRBJ2-7; 11 nucleotides line up with TRBD2. V lost 5 bases, J lost 1 base, and 4 bases stayed unmatched. Germline CDR1 reads SGHAT; CDR2 reads FQNNGV. The CDR3 is 15 amino acids. CDR3 coding DNA: TGTGCCAGCAGCCTTACTAGCGGGAGATCCTACGAGCAGTACTTC. Protein product: CASSLTSGRSYEQYF.

This sequence joins TRBV19 and TRBJ2-3; 8 nucleotides align to TRBD1. The CDR3 covers 17 residues. V lost 6 bases to trimming and J lost 3 bases; unmatched junction nucleotides: 14. Germline lookup yields CDR1 LNHDA and CDR2 SQIVND (reference sequence). For the CDR3, the DNA is TGTGCCAGTAGCCGGCGGTGGAGGACAGGGCAGACAGATACGCAGTATTTT. It codes for CASSRRWRTGQTDTQYF. Full variable domain (missing parts from reference TRBV19 and TRBJ2-3): DGGITQSPKYLFRKEGQNVTLSCEQNLNHDAMYWYRQDPGQGLRLIYYSQIVNDFQKGDIAEGYSVSREKKESFPLTVTSAQKNPTAFYLCASSRRWRTGQTDTQYFGPGTRLTVL.

The gene calls are TRBV2 and TRBJ2-4; D is uncertain. CDR1 and CDR2 from the germline V gene are SNHLY and FYNNEI. The CDR3 runs 15 residues. The V end was cut by 4 bases, the J end by 0 bases, with 10 bases between. The CDR3 region has the DNA TGTGCCAGCAGTGCCACAGTCATAGCCAAAAACATTCAGTACTTC. Translated, it gives CASSATVIAKNIQYF.

This sequence joins TRBV4-2 and TRBJ2-6, with 7 bases that match TRBD2. The CDR3 totals 18 residues. The germline gives CDR1 LGHNA, CDR2 YNFKEQ. Trimming cost V 5 bases and J 0 bases; bases outside gene matches: 10. The CDR3 spells CASSAAGGRSSGANVLTF. CDR3 nucleotides: TGTGCCAGCAGCGCGGCCGGGGGGAGGAGCTCTGGGGCCAACGTCCTGACTTTC.

CDR3 amino acids: CAWSVEGSSTNEKLFF. CDR3 DNA sequence: TGTGCCTGGAGTGTAGAGGGAAGCTCAACTAATGAAAAACTGTTTTTT. The chain couples TRBV30 to TRBJ1-4; D gene unclear. Trimming cost V 0 bases and J 0 bases, with 11 bases left between them. The CDR3 contains 16 residues. CDR1 and CDR2 from the germline V gene are GTSNPN and SVGIG (reference sequence). The variable domain in full, completed from reference TRBV30 and TRBJ1-4, reads SQTIHQWPATLVQPVGSPLSLECTVEGTSNPNLYWYRQAAGRGLQLLFYSVGIGQISSEVPQNLSASRPQDRQFILSSKKLLLSDSGFYLCAWSVEGSSTNEKLFFGSGTQLSVL.

This chain connects TRBV5-4 to TRBJ2-3; 8 bases are shared with TRBD1. The CDR3 is 15 residues long. The V gene end was trimmed by 5 bases and the J gene end by 3 bases; junction bases not matched to a gene: 8. Germline V lookup: CDR1 SGHNT, CDR2 YYREEE (reference sequence). CDR3 coding DNA: TGTGCCAGCAGTTTGACAGGGGCGCAAACAGATACGCAGTATTTT. Translating gives CASSLTGAQTDTQYF.

This sequence joins TRBV6-1 and TRBJ1-1; no reliable D call. Germline V lookup: CDR1 MNHNS, CDR2 SASEGT. The CDR3 loop spans 15 amino acids. The V gene lost 2 bases and the J gene lost 8 bases, with 18 bases spanning the gap. The CDR3 region has the DNA TGTGCCAGCAGTGAATCGAGACAAGTACATAGAGAAGCTTTCTTT. Protein product: CASSESRQVHREAFF.

The chain links TRBV2 to TRBJ2-7; TRBD2 aligns across 9 bases. The CDR3 covers 15 residues. Germline CDR1 and CDR2: SNHLY and FYNNEI. V shed 7 bases, J shed 0 bases, and the junction held 7 bases outside the gene matches. The CDR3 here is CASMVLAGSSYEQYF. CDR3 nucleotide sequence: TGTGCCAGCATGGTCCTAGCGGGGAGCTCCTACGAGCAGTACTTC.

The chain has TRBV11-2 and TRBJ2-7, with 7 bases fitting TRBD2. The junction had 11 bases not matched to a gene; V was cut back by 5 bases and J by 1 base. CDR3 length: 16 residues. CDR1 and CDR2 (germline): SGHAT, FQNNGV. The DNA for the CDR3 is TGTGCCAGCAGCCCGCCGCCTACTAGCGATTCCTACGAGCAGTACTTC. Its protein is CASSPPPTSDSYEQYF. The variable domain in full, completed from reference TRBV11-2 and TRBJ2-7, reads EAGVAQSPRYKIIEKRQSVAFWCNPISGHATLYWYQQILGQGPKLLIQFQNNGVVDDSQLPKDRFSAERLKGVDSTLKIQPAKLEDSAVYLCASSPPPTSDSYEQYFGPGTRLTVT.

The V gene is TRBV6-5, the J gene TRBJ2-7, with 8 positions matching TRBD1. The length of the CDR3 is 14 residues. Germline V gives CDR1 MNHEY, CDR2 SVGAGI. V shed 0 bases and J 9 bases; nucleotides not matched to a gene: 7. CDR3 residues: CASSYSRQGARQYF. CDR3 coding DNA: TGTGCCAGCAGTTACTCGAGGCAGGGGGCAAGGCAGTACTTC.

The chain employs TRBV30 and TRBJ2-3; D gene ambiguous. V shed 4 bases and J shed 1 base, with 15 bases lying between them. The CDR3 length is 15 residues. Per the germline V gene, CDR1 is GTSNPN and CDR2 is SVGIG (reference sequence). As DNA, the CDR3 is TGTGCCTGGATCCCTAGGAAGGCTCGCACAGATACGCAGTATTTT. This sequence encodes CAWIPRKARTDTQYF.

The gene calls are TRBV6-1 and TRBJ1-1; D unclear. CDR3 length: 12 amino acids. Trimming pared 2 bases from V and 5 bases from J, leaving 6 bases between. CDR1 and CDR2 from the germline V gene are MNHNS and SASEGT. The CDR3 sequence: CASSESGTEAFF. The CDR3 coding sequence is TGTGCCAGCAGTGAAAGTGGGACTGAAGCTTTCTTT.

The rearrangement uses TRBV11-2 and TRBJ2-7; D remains unclear. The CDR3 runs 12 residues. Trimming took 6 bases from V and 4 from J, leaving 10 bases between them. CDR1 is SGHAT and CDR2 is FQNNGV in the germline V gene. The CDR3 spells CASSPTGYEQYF. Here the CDR3 DNA reads TGTGCCAGCAGTCCCACCGGATACGAGCAGTACTTC.

This clone was counted once. The chain employs TRBV19 and TRBJ2-5; 14 bases are shared with TRBD2. Germline CDR1 reads LNHDA; CDR2 reads SQIVND (reference sequence). With V trimmed by 1 base and J by 7 bases, 11 bases remained unmatched. The CDR3 covers 18 residues. The CDR3 spells CASSIVSGTSGSLVTQYF. CDR3 coding DNA: TGTGCCAGTAGTATAGTATCCGGGACTAGCGGGAGTTTGGTGACCCAGTACTTC.

V usage is TRBV25-1 and J usage is TRBJ2-1; no clear D gene. CDR3 length: 16 amino acids. CDR1 MGHDK and CDR2 SYGVNS come from the germline V gene. V lost 2 bases to trimming and J lost 0 bases, with 11 bases between them. CDR3 in amino acids: CASSEENYPSYNEQFF. In nucleotides, the CDR3 is TGTGCCAGCAGTGAAGAAAACTATCCCTCCTACAATGAGCAGTTCTTC. Variable domain in full (rest from reference TRBV25-1 and TRBJ2-1): EADIYQTPRYLVIGTGKKITLECSQTMGHDKMYWYQQDPGMELHLIHYSYGVNSTEKGDLSSESTVSRIRTEHFPLTLESARPSHTSQYLCASSEENYPSYNEQFFGPGTRLTVL.

The J gene is TRBJ2-1, the V gene TRBV2; D call uncertain. The V gene's germline CDR1 is SNHLY and CDR2 FYNNEI. This CDR3 region has 13 residues. V was clipped by 8 bases and J by 9 bases, with 17 bases between them. The CDR3: CASGPERIREQFF. As DNA, the CDR3 is TGTGCCAGCGGACCGGAGAGAATTCGTGAGCAGTTCTTC.

This clone was observed once. The genes are TRBV7-8 and TRBJ2-7; 9 bases align to TRBD2. The CDR3 covers 14 residues. Germline V lookup: CDR1 SGHVS, CDR2 FQNEAQ. V lost 2 bases, J lost 5 bases, and 4 bases stayed unmatched. The CDR3 DNA sequence: TGTGCCAGCAGCTTACTGAGCGGGAGGAACGAGCAGTACTTC. Translation: CASSLLSGRNEQYF.

This chain connects TRBV5-5 to TRBJ1-2; D uncertain. The CDR3 has 11 residues. Germline-derived CDR1 and CDR2 are SGHKS and YYEKEE (reference sequence). V lost 5 bases to trimming and J lost 7 bases, with 9 bases between them. The CDR3 region is CASSLSTGYTF. For the CDR3, the DNA is TGTGCCAGCAGTCTGAGCACTGGCTACACCTTC.

This clone was seen a single time. This sequence joins TRBV2 and TRBJ2-1, with D uncertain. The germline gives CDR1 SNHLY, CDR2 FYNNEI. V shed 4 bases and J shed 0 bases, with 4 bases lying between them. The CDR3 is made up of 13 amino acids. CDR3 nucleotides: TGTGCCAGCAGTGGAAGCTCCTACAATGAGCAGTTCTTC. As protein: CASSGSSYNEQFF.

The chain couples TRBV18 to TRBJ2-4; D possibly uses TRBD1 or TRBD2 (5 bases each). CDR3 length equals 13 residues. V lost 2 bases, J lost 6 bases, and 8 bases lay in between. CDR1 is KGHSH, CDR2 LQKENI, per germline. The CDR3 is CASSPWDGNIQYF. DNA for the CDR3: TGTGCCAGCTCACCATGGGACGGAAACATTCAGTACTTC.

The chain carries TRBV5-1 and TRBJ1-1; D is uncertain. Germline values: CDR1 SGHRS, CDR2 YFSETQ. V lost 2 bases to trimming and J lost 3 bases, with 8 bases between them. The CDR3 totals 13 residues. The CDR3 coding sequence is TGCGCCAGCAGCTTTGGGGTGGACACTGAAGCTTTCTTT. Translation: CASSFGVDTEAFF.

The rearrangement uses TRBV5-1 and TRBJ2-2, with unresolved D. Germline V gene data show CDR1 as SGHRS and CDR2 as YFSETQ. V lost 0 bases, J lost 7 bases, and 7 bases lay in between. The CDR3 is 13 residues long. The CDR3 DNA sequence: TGCGCCAGCAGCTTGGAACGGTTCGGGGAGCTGTTTTTT. This sequence encodes CASSLERFGELFF.

This chain uses TRBV10-3 with TRBJ2-3; 7 bases line up with TRBD1. The trim removed 7 bases at V and 6 bases at J, leaving 10 bases unmatched. The CDR3 has 14 amino acids. CDR1 and CDR2 from the germline V gene are ENHRY and SYGVKD. CDR3 DNA sequence: TGTGCCATCAAAAAAGACAGGGTGTCGGATACGCAGTATTTT. It specifies CAIKKDRVSDTQYF.

V usage is TRBV28 and J usage is TRBJ2-1; a weak D match, TRBD2 (6 bases). The CDR3 is 16 amino acids. V lost 2 bases, J lost 3 bases, and 14 bases lay in between. From germline, CDR1 is MDHEN and CDR2 SYDVKM. The CDR3 nucleotides read TGTGCCAGCAGTTTAAGGAGGGCTTCGAACTACAATGAGCAGTTCTTC. Its translation is CASSLRRASNYNEQFF.

The chain couples TRBV19 to TRBJ2-5; perhaps TRBD1 as D (6 bases). Germline V gene sequence: CDR1 LNHDA, CDR2 SQIVND (reference sequence). V lost 2 bases to trimming and J lost 5 bases, with 24 bases between them. CDR3 size: 18 residues. The CDR3 coding sequence is TGTGCCAGTAGTATACTTGGGGGCCTCGGAGAGGAATGGGAGACCCAGTACTTC. This gives the protein CASSILGGLGEEWETQYF.